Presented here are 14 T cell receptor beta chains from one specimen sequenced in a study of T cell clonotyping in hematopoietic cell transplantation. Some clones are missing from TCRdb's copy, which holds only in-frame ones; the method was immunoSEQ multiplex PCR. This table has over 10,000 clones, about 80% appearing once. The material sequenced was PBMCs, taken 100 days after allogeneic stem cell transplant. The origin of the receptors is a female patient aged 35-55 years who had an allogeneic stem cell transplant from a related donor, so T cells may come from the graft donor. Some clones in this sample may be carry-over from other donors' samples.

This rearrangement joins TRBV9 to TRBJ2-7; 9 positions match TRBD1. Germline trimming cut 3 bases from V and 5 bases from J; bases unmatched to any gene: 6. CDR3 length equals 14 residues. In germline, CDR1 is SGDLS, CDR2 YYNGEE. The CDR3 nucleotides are TGTGCCAGCAGCGGTACAGGGGGCCGCGACGAGCAGTACTTC. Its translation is CASSGTGGRDEQYF.

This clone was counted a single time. In DNA form, the CDR3 reads TGTGCCAGCAGAATCGGGTTGGGCAATCAGCCCCAGCATTTT. Translated, it gives CASRIGLGNQPQHF. V is TRBV27 and J is TRBJ1-5; D uncertain. Germline V lookup: CDR1 MNHEY, CDR2 SMNVEV (reference sequence). Trimming left V 6 bases short and J 2 bases short, with 11 bases between. The CDR3 runs 14 residues.

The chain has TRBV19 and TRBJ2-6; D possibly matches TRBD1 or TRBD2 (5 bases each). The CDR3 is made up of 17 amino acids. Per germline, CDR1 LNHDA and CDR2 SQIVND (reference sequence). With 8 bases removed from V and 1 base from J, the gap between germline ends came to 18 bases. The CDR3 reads CASFGTEPRSGANVLTF. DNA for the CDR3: TGTGCCAGTTTCGGGACGGAACCAAGGTCTGGGGCCAACGTCCTGACTTTC. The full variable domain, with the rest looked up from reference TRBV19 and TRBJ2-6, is DGGITQSPKYLFRKEGQNVTLSCEQNLNHDAMYWYRQDPGQGLRLIYYSQIVNDFQKGDIAEGYSVSREKKESFPLTVTSAQKNPTAFYLCASFGTEPRSGANVLTFGAGSRLTVL.

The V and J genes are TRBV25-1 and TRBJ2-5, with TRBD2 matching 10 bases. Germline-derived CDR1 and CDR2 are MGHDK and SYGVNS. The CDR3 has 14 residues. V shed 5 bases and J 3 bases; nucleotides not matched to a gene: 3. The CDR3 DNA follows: TGTGCCAGCAGTCTTCTAGCGGGAGAAGAGACCCAGTACTTC. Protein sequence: CASSLLAGEETQYF.

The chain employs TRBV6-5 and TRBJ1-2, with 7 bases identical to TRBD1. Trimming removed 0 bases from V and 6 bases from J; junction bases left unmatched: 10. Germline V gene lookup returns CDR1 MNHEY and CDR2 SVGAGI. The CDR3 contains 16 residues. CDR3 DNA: TGTGCCAGCAGTTACTCCGGGACAGTAGGAAAGGATGGCTACACCTTC. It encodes CASSYSGTVGKDGYTF.

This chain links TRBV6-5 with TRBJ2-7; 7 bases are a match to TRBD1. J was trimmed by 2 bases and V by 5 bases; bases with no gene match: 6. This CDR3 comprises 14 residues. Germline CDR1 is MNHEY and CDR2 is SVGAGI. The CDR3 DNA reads TGTGCCAGCAGTCTCCGGGACAGAACCTACGAGCAGTACTTC. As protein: CASSLRDRTYEQYF.

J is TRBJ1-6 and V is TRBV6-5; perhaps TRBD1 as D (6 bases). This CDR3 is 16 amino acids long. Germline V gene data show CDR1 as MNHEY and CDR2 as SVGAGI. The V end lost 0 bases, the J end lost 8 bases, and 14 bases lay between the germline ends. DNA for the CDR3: TGTGCCAGCAGTTACTCCAGGGGTATGTGGCATTCACCCCTCCACTTT. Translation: CASSYSRGMWHSPLHF.

CDR3 in amino acids: CASSEQAGAYGYTF. Written as DNA, the CDR3 is TGTGCCAGCAGTGAACAAGCAGGGGCCTATGGCTACACCTTC. The rearrangement links TRBV2 to TRBJ1-2; D may be TRBD1 (6 bases). V was trimmed by 2 bases and J by 4 bases, leaving 11 bases between them. Germline CDR1 reads SNHLY; CDR2 reads FYNNEI. CDR3 length: 14 residues.

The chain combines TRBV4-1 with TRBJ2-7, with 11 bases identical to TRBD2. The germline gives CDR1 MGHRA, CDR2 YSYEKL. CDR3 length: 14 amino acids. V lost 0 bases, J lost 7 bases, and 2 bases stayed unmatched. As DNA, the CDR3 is TGCGCCAGCAGCCAAGAACTAGCGGGAGTGGAGCAGTACTTC. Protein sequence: CASSQELAGVEQYF.

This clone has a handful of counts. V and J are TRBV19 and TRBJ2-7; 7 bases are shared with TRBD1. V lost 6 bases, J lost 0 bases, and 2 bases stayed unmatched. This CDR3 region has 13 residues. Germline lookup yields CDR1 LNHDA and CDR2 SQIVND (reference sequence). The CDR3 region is CASRRTGSYEQYF. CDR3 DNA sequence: TGTGCCAGTAGGAGGACAGGCTCCTACGAGCAGTACTTC.

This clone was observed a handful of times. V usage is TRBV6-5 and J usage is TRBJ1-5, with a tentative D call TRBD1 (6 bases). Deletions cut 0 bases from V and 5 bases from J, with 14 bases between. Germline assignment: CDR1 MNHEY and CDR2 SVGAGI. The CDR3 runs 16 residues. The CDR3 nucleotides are TGTGCCAGCAGTTACTCGAACACAGGGATAGATCAGCCCCAGCATTTT. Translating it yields CASSYSNTGIDQPQHF.

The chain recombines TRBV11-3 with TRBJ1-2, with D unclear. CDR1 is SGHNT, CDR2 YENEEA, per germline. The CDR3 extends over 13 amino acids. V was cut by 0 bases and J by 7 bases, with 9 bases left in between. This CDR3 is CASSLDSLGGYTF. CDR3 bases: TGTGCCAGCAGCTTAGATTCATTAGGTGGCTACACCTTC.

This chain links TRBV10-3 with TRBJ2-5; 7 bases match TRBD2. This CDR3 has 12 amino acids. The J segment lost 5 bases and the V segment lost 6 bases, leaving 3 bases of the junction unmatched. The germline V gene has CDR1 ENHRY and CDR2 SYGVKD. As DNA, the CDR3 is TGTGCCATCAGCGGGGGGACGGAGACCCAGTACTTC. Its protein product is CAISGGTETQYF.

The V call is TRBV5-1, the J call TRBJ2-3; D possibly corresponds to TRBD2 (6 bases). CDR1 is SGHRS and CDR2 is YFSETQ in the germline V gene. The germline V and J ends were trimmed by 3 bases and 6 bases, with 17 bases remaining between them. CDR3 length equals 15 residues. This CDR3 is CASSSGGTSADTQYF. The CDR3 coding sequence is TGCGCCAGCAGCTCAGGAGGGACCTCGGCGGATACGCAGTATTTT.